Listed below are T cell receptor beta chains from one sample, sequenced in a study of blood T cells in healthy people across ages. TCRdb used MiXCR to reprocess the 5' RACE reads, holding one entry per CDR3 protein. The data hold 800,000 or so distinct CDR3 sequences, with 20% to 25% observed a single time. The same data also contributed to another study, on T cells of mothers and their children.

The sequencing input was blood. These receptors originate from a boy between 10 and 17 years old in good health. Each CDR3 is given without its conserved first and last residue. Clone size is not always given. Where it is, it says once, few, many or a class for expanded clones.

v_gene	j_gene	abundance	CDR3aa
TRBV7-2	TRBJ2-7	NA	ASSLVAATYEQY
TRBV7-2	TRBJ1-5	many	ASSLEHRGNQPQH
TRBV12-3/TRBV12-4	TRBJ2-7	NA	ASSFQAGESYEQY
TRBV3-1	NA	few	ASSQEGSIREQF
TRBV21-1	TRBJ2-2	NA	ASSKVSLAGYTGELF
TRBV29-1	TRBJ2-7	NA	SASDRTSYEQY
TRBV7-6	TRBJ2-1	NA	ASSPGTNPYNEQF
TRBV7-9	TRBJ1-4	few	ASSLGDRSGNEKLF
TRBV4-3	TRBJ2-4	few	ASSQDRLAGAGNIQY
TRBV10-3	TRBJ2-1	few	AISERVVLVAGVHEQF
TRBV28	TRBJ2-1	few	ASSTPGQGAREGSYNEQF
TRBV28	TRBJ2-5	few	ASSLWRGGDKETQY
TRBV3-1	TRBJ2-2	few	ASSQELRQGSGELF
TRBV3-1	TRBJ1-2	NA	ASSHAGGSAYGYT
TRBV11-2	TRBJ2-2	few	ASSRYGAGELF
TRBV28	NA	NA	ASSFREDDEQF
TRBV5-1	TRBJ1-2	NA	ASSLDALYGYT
TRBV7-9	TRBJ1-2	few	ASSLGTGSTFGGYT
TRBV7-9	TRBJ2-1	few	ASSLFALSSYNEQF
TRBV28	TRBJ1-2	NA	ASSTRPEGGYT
TRBV4-3	TRBJ1-5	NA	ASSQDRGQYNQPQH
TRBV29-1	TRBJ2-7	NA	SVEKGTSGSYEQY
TRBV20-1	TRBJ1-1	NA	SARDWTGLNTEAF
TRBV29-1	TRBJ2-1	NA	SVEGVAKVKDNEQF
TRBV28	TRBJ2-7	NA	ASSLGGPMEHSDYEQY
TRBV6-2/TRBV6-3	TRBJ1-2	NA	ASSFRNYGYT
TRBV27	TRBJ2-3	NA	ASSLREGPTDTQY
TRBV28	TRBJ2-7	few	ASSPDRGGSYEQY
TRBV2	TRBJ2-5	NA	ASSASGKETQY
TRBV10-3	TRBJ2-1	NA	AINRDRAGNEQF
TRBV6-2/TRBV6-3	TRBJ2-5	few	ASSYLIGGGETQY
TRBV18	TRBJ1-3	few	ASSPSASSGNTMY
TRBV12-3/TRBV12-4	TRBJ2-3	NA	ASSTTGGGGDTQY
TRBV20-1	TRBJ2-1	NA	SAGDRSLEQF
TRBV28	TRBJ1-1	few	ASSFGGGQAF
TRBV5-1	TRBJ1-6	NA	ASSGTGTTGDSPLH
TRBV11-2	TRBJ1-6	NA	ASRPTGDAYNSPLH
TRBV6-1	TRBJ2-7	NA	ASRSVGDYPSYEQY
TRBV5-1	TRBJ2-2	once	ASSGRQGITGEPF
TRBV28	TRBJ2-7	few	ASTPPGGYEQY
TRBV5-1	TRBJ2-3	NA	ASSLALAGEADTQY
TRBV20-1	TRBJ2-5	few	SASSLAGAGETQY
TRBV5-6	TRBJ2-5	NA	ASSSTGRQETQY